The clone carrying this T cell receptor beta chain was counted ten times or more. Its antigen is still unknown. This sample is drawn from a study of T cell repertoires in cytomegalovirus infection. Overall study context: Through public TCR beta signatures, both CMV infection and matching HLA type were indicated.

Study results and limitations: Dominating the ex vivo response were HLA-C-restricted CMV-specific TCR beta clonotypes.

TCRdb itself ran the reads through MiXCR, one entry per CDR3 protein. This sample has some 300,000 distinct CDR3 sequences, with roughly a tenth found just once. Trimming stripped 3 bases from V and 2 bases from J, with 11 bases between. CDR1 SGHDN and CDR2 FVKESK come from the germline V gene. The CDR3 is 15 amino acids. The chain carries TRBV14 and TRBJ2-1, with D maybe TRBD2 (5 bases). This receptor was identified in a human donor in good health (CMV status not recorded). Some clones in this sample may be carry-over from other donors' samples. Sequencing was done on a sample of PBMCs. DNA for the CDR3: TGTGCCAGCAGCCAGGAACTGGGAGCCTACAATGAGCAGTTCTTC. Its translation: CASSQELGAYNEQFF.